The 5 T cell receptor beta chains below all came from one sample that was sequenced in a study of OX40 agonist ivuxolimab in advanced cancers. The library relied on the immunoSEQ multiplex PCR assay. Imported from immuneACCESS, the table was reduced by TCRdb to in-frame sequences with V and J called. These copies leave out some clones; in studies compared against another copy, an unresolved V gene accounts for under half, and the cause of the remainder is not known. Recorded for this sample are about 50,000 clones; over 75% of them occurred a single time. Approximately 12% of the sample rests with the top ten. This material consisted of CD4+ or CD8+ T cells sorted from blood, taken in a trial of the OX40 agonist ivuxolimab. These receptors were taken from an adult with an advanced solid tumor such as melanoma, head and neck, liver or kidney cancer.

This sequence joins TRBV30 and TRBJ2-1; maybe TRBD1 (5 bases). The CDR3 is 15 amino acids. The ends were cut back, 5 bases at V and 12 bases at J, with 26 bases in the middle. The germline V gene encodes CDR1 GTSNPN and CDR2 SVGIG (reference sequence). CDR3 region: CAWSTLGYGAFGQFF. The CDR3 DNA reads as TGTGCCTGGTCCACATTGGGGTATGGGGCCTTTGGGCAGTTCTTC.

The chain employs TRBV11-1 and TRBJ2-5, with D perhaps matching TRBD1 or TRBD2 (5 bases each). V lost 5 bases and J 11 bases, leaving 18 bases between the germline ends. The CDR3 has 13 residues. From germline, CDR1 is SGHAT and CDR2 FQDESV (reference sequence). The CDR3 region is CASSKGPSREQYF. The CDR3 coding sequence is TGTGCCAGCAGCAAGGGACCCTCAAGGGAGCAGTACTTC. The variable domain in full, completed from reference TRBV11-1 and TRBJ2-5, reads EAEVAQSPRYKITEKSQAVAFWCDPISGHATLYWYRQILGQGPELLVQFQDESVVDDSQLPKDRFSAERLKGVDSTLKIQPAELGDSAMYLCASSKGPSREQYFGPGTRLLVL.

This clone has a single count. The chain has TRBV7-9 and TRBJ1-2; D is ambiguous. The CDR3 runs to 8 residues. With 11 bases removed from V and 8 bases from J, the gap between germline ends came to 6 bases. CDR1 and CDR2 (germline): SEHNR, FQNEAQ (reference sequence). CDR3 sequence: CAQGGYTF. The CDR3 DNA sequence: TGTGCCCAAGGGGGCTACACCTTC.

In this sample, this clone turned up once. V is TRBV13 and J is TRBJ2-7, with D tentatively TRBD2 (6 bases). CDR1 is PRHDT, CDR2 FYEKMQ, per germline (reference sequence). V gave up 0 bases and J gave up 0 bases, with 12 bases separating them. The CDR3 length is 16 residues. The CDR3 DNA reads as TGTGCCAGCAGCTTAGGGGGGGGACGTGGCTCCTACGAGCAGTACTTC. Protein product: CASSLGGGRGSYEQYF.

The chain is built from TRBV19 and TRBJ1-6; D is unclear. The V end lost 5 bases, the J end lost 3 bases, and 11 bases lay between the germline ends. Germline CDR1 reads LNHDA; CDR2 reads SQIVND (reference sequence). This CDR3 is 15 amino acids long. This CDR3 reads CASSPSRGYNSPLHF. The CDR3 DNA follows: TGTGCCAGTAGTCCCTCACGTGGCTATAATTCACCCCTCCACTTT.